What follows are 3 T cell receptor beta chains derived from one specimen sequenced in a study of T cells in Graves' hyperthyroidism and ophthalmopathy (dated by TCRdb to between 2018 and 2020). Library construction relied on multiplex PCR. The sample was run on an Illumina HiSeq 2000. Amplification of TCR beta CDR3 regions was carried out from RNA transcripts. A first-round RT-PCR of the TCR CDR3 used the HTBI primer set with the Qiagen OneStep RT-PCR kit. Through fastp at Q25 and MiXCR, TCRdb rebuilt clones from the public reads, retaining in-frame beta chains. Every entry covers one CDR3 protein and lists the most common genes and DNA from its rows. This sample holds 250,000 to 300,000 distinct CDR3 sequences; about an eighth were observed only once. The ten largest clones capture roughly 8% of the sample. The source material was blood. The receptors were sampled from a woman in her thirties with Graves' hyperthyroidism that later progressed to Graves' ophthalmopathy.

The chain links TRBV29-1 to TRBJ2-5, with D unclear. CDR1 SQVTM and CDR2 ANQGSEA come from the germline V gene. CDR3 length equals 14 residues. The V gene lost 7 bases and the J gene lost 3 bases, with 18 bases spanning the gap. Here the CDR3 reads CSAQVWEEEETQYF. The CDR3 DNA is TGCAGCGCCCAGGTCTGGGAAGAGGAAGAGACCCAGTACTTC.

This clonotype was found many times. CDR3: CASSYSRAPEQFF. CDR3 nucleotides: TGTGCCAGCAGTTACTCGAGGGCACCGGAGCAGTTCTTC. V and J are TRBV6-2 or TRBV6-3 and TRBJ2-1; D is perhaps TRBD2 (5 bases). CDR1 is MNHEY, CDR2 SVGEGT, per germline. V lost 0 bases and J 10 bases, leaving 10 bases between the germline ends. CDR3 length: 13 amino acids.

This clonotype has ten or more counts. The chain has TRBV7-9 and TRBJ2-7, with D possibly TRBD2 on 6 matching bases. Germline CDR1 reads SEHNR; CDR2 reads FQNEAQ (reference sequence). With 1 base removed from V and 2 bases from J, the gap between germline ends came to 12 bases. There are 15 residues in the CDR3. The CDR3 coding sequence is TGTGCCAGCAGCTTAGGAGCGGGCTTTACCTACGAGCAGTACTTC. It codes for CASSLGAGFTYEQYF.